The clone carrying this T cell receptor (beta chain) came up once. Its matching antigen is unknown. This entry comes from a study of cytomegalovirus exposure and HLA in healthy donors. The PCR contained 60 Vbeta and 13 Jbeta primers. Some clones are missing from TCRdb's copy, which holds only in-frame ones; the method was immunoSEQ multiplex PCR. The sample holds about 110,000 clones, more than 60% seen once. Study outcomes and limitations: In a later analysis, TCR beta V- and J-gene trimming showed a link to a missense DCLRE1C variant.

The donors (healthy individuals) were bone marrow donors. The source material was PBMCs. This TCR came from a female donor in good health and CMV-seropositive.

CDR3 in amino acids: CASSLAQGLAGTDTQYF. CDR3 bases: TGTGCCAGCAGCTTAGCCCAAGGACTAGCGGGTACAGATACGCAGTATTTT. This chain links TRBV7-9 with TRBJ2-3; 11 bases align to TRBD2. The CDR3 is 17 residues long. J lost 3 bases, V lost 0 bases, and 5 bases had no gene match. Germline V lookup: CDR1 SEHNR, CDR2 FQNEAQ (reference sequence).